The 30 T cell receptor beta chains below all came from one sample that was sequenced in a study of Ad26.COV2.S vaccination and SARS-CoV-2 variants. The treatment: some 20 received Ad26.COV2.S at low or high dose, single or two shots; five or six received placebo; per-sample allocation not given. Samples came from day 63 after the first vaccine or placebo injection. Profiled with immunoSEQ multiplex PCR; TCRdb holds only in-frame clones, not every one. The sample has some 320,000 clones; approximately 86% are singletons. The source material was peripheral blood, sampled in a trial of Ad26.COV2.S vaccine versus placebo. These TCRs come from a person aged 18-60 years who received the Ad26.COV2.S COVID-19 vaccine or a placebo.

This clone was seen a few times. The V gene is TRBV19, the J gene TRBJ1-2; TRBD1 might be the D (5 bases). Trimming took 4 bases from V and 0 from J, leaving 9 bases between them. CDR1 and CDR2 from the germline V gene are LNHDA and SQIVND (reference sequence). This CDR3 comprises 14 residues. CDR3 sequence reads: CASSRQMSNYGYTF. The CDR3 nucleotides are TGTGCCAGTAGTAGACAGATGTCTAACTATGGCTACACCTTC.

The chain is built from TRBV28 and TRBJ2-5, with TRBD2 identical over 12 bases. The CDR3 totals 15 residues. J lost 2 bases, V lost 10 bases, and 8 bases had no gene match. Germline V gene sequence: CDR1 MDHEN, CDR2 SYDVKM. For the CDR3, the DNA is TGTGCCACCCTTACTAGCGGGGGGTATCAAGAGACCCAGTACTTC. Translated: CATLTSGGYQETQYF.

The genes are TRBV30 and TRBJ2-5, with unresolved D. V shed 1 base and J shed 9 bases, with 21 bases lying between them. The CDR3 extends over 15 amino acids. CDR1 is GTSNPN, CDR2 SVGIG, per germline (reference sequence). The DNA of the CDR3 is TGTGCCTGGAGTGATGTACCGCTGGGTAAGGGCGCCCAGTACTTC. Translating it yields CAWSDVPLGKGAQYF.

The chain links TRBV15 to TRBJ1-1; 7 positions match TRBD1. The V segment lost 5 bases and the J segment 4 bases; nucleotides outside the gene matches: 7. Germline V lookup: CDR1 LNHNV, CDR2 YYDKDF (reference sequence). This CDR3 is built from 14 residues. CDR3 coding DNA: TGTGCCACCAGCGTAAACAGGGGAGGCACTGAAGCTTTCTTT. Its translation is CATSVNRGGTEAFF.

The genes are TRBV2 and TRBJ2-7; 10 bases match TRBD2. J gave up 3 bases and V 0 bases, and 8 bases lay outside the gene matches. Germline values: CDR1 SNHLY, CDR2 FYNNEI. The CDR3 contains 17 residues. The CDR3 is CASSEAVTSGSRYEQYF. In nucleotides, the CDR3 is TGTGCCAGCAGTGAAGCGGTGACTAGCGGGTCCCGCTACGAGCAGTACTTC.

The V call is TRBV3-1 (or the pseudogene TRBV3-2), the J call TRBJ2-1; 9 bases are a match to TRBD2. The germline V gene encodes CDR1 LGHDT and CDR2 YNNKEL (reference sequence). V lost 3 bases and J lost 4; bases outside the gene matches: 10. The CDR3 is made up of 17 amino acids. CDR3 DNA: TGTGCCAGCAGCCATTCCTGGCGGGGGGGGTTATACAATGAGCAGTTCTTC. Translated: CASSHSWRGGLYNEQFF.

The rearrangement links TRBV2 to TRBJ1-2; D is undetermined. Germline-derived CDR1 and CDR2 are SNHLY and FYNNEI. CDR3 length equals 11 residues. Trimming pared 8 bases from V and 4 bases from J, leaving 8 bases between. In DNA form, the CDR3 reads TGTGCCAGCGGCCGAGCCTATGGCTACACCTTC. It is translated as CASGRAYGYTF.

This rearrangement joins TRBV7-8 to TRBJ2-7, with D perhaps given as TRBD1 or TRBD2 (5 bases each). Trimming stripped 4 bases from V and 10 bases from J, with 23 bases between. CDR3 size: 15 residues. Germline V gives CDR1 SGHVS, CDR2 FQNEAQ. The CDR3 coding sequence is TGTGCCAGCAGCTCTCGTAGAGGGACGGCGGAGTTTCAGTACTTC. Protein sequence: CASSSRRGTAEFQYF.

The gene calls are TRBV30 and TRBJ1-2; D might be TRBD1 (5 bases). V was shortened by 0 bases and J by 4 bases, with 9 bases between the two germline ends. The germline V gene encodes CDR1 GTSNPN and CDR2 SVGIG (reference sequence). The CDR3 consists of 13 residues. Written as DNA, the CDR3 is TGTGCCTGGAGTGTCGGTCAGGGCTATGGCTACACCTTC. Translated: CAWSVGQGYGYTF.

The rearrangement joins TRBV25-1 to TRBJ2-2; 11 bases map to TRBD1. The J segment lost 0 bases and the V segment lost 5 bases, leaving 2 bases of the junction unmatched. The CDR3 consists of 16 residues. Germline V CDR1 and CDR2: MGHDK, SYGVNS. The CDR3 DNA reads as TGTGCCAGCAGTCGGGGACAGGGGGCGAACACCGGGGAGCTGTTTTTT. The encoded protein is CASSRGQGANTGELFF. The whole variable domain, remainder taken from reference TRBV25-1 and TRBJ2-2, is EADIYQTPRYLVIGTGKKITLECSQTMGHDKMYWYQQDPGMELHLIHYSYGVNSTEKGDLSSESTVSRIRTEHFPLTLESARPSHTSQYLCASSRGQGANTGELFFGEGSRLTVL.

The gene calls are TRBV28 and TRBJ2-5; maybe TRBD1 (6 bases). Germline CDR1 MDHEN, CDR2 SYDVKM. CDR3 size: 13 residues. V was shortened by 7 bases and J by 5 bases, with 14 bases between the two germline ends. CDR3 in amino acids: CASTWGQGETQYF. CDR3 nucleotide sequence: TGTGCCAGCACTTGGGGCCAGGGGGAGACCCAGTACTTC.

This clone was seen more than once but under ten times. V and J are TRBV4-2 and TRBJ1-3; D is ambiguous. Germline V gene data show CDR1 as LGHNA and CDR2 as YNFKEQ. The CDR3 is made up of 16 amino acids. Trimming pared 0 bases from V and 0 bases from J, leaving 9 bases between. The CDR3: CASSQDPAASGNTIYF. The CDR3 region has the DNA TGTGCCAGCAGCCAAGATCCGGCAGCCTCTGGAAACACCATATATTTT.

V is TRBV5-8 and J is TRBJ2-3; tentatively, D is TRBD2 (6 bases). CDR3 length equals 16 residues. Trimming removed 3 bases at V and 4 bases at J, with 18 bases between. Germline-derived CDR1 and CDR2 are SGHTS and YDEGEE. The CDR3 DNA reads TGTGCCAGCAGCTACAGGCGTTCCCCGGGAGCAGATACGCAGTATTTT. Its protein is CASSYRRSPGADTQYF.

CDR3 bases: TGTGCCAGCAGTCTCGGACAGGGAGATCAGCCCCAGCATTTT. It encodes CASSLGQGDQPQHF. This sequence joins TRBV28 and TRBJ1-5; 8 bases are a match to TRBD1. The CDR3 spans 14 residues. The V gene's germline CDR1 is MDHEN and CDR2 SYDVKM. Trimming cost V 5 bases and J 5 bases; bases outside gene matches: 5.

This rearrangement joins TRBV2 to TRBJ2-1; TRBD2 aligns across 14 bases. After removal of 5 bases from V and 2 bases from J, the junction contained 11 bases not matched to a gene. The CDR3 is 19 amino acids. Per the germline V gene, CDR1 is SNHLY and CDR2 is FYNNEI. The CDR3 is CASSPGLAGGSPTYNEQFF. Here the CDR3 DNA reads TGTGCCAGCAGTCCCGGACTAGCGGGGGGATCCCCAACCTACAATGAGCAGTTCTTC.

The V call is TRBV19, the J call TRBJ2-2; possible D gene TRBD2, 5 bases. With 3 bases removed from V and 8 bases from J, the gap between germline ends came to 7 bases. There are 12 residues in the CDR3. Looked up from germline, CDR1 is LNHDA and CDR2 is SQIVND (reference sequence). The CDR3 is CASSMRAGELFF. In DNA, the CDR3 is TGTGCCAGTAGTATGAGGGCGGGGGAGCTGTTTTTT.

This chain connects TRBV19 to TRBJ2-5; TRBD1 is a possible D gene (7 bases). CDR3 length: 16 residues. Germline V gene lookup returns CDR1 LNHDA and CDR2 SQIVND (reference sequence). The V end was cut by 6 bases, the J end by 5 bases, with 22 bases between. The CDR3 protein is CASSDNSGGRGETQYF. The CDR3 DNA reads as TGTGCCAGTAGCGATAACTCAGGGGGTCGGGGGGAGACCCAGTACTTC.

In the case of this clone: Other DNA variants within this sample encode the same CDR3. The rearrangement links TRBV7-9 to TRBJ2-1, with D unclear. Between the trimmed V and J ends, which lost 6 bases and 7 bases, there was a span of 7 bases. Germline lookup yields CDR1 SEHNR and CDR2 FQNEAQ (reference sequence). This CDR3 region has 11 residues. The CDR3 coding sequence is TGTGCCAGCAGTCGCGAAAATGAGCAGTTCTTC. This sequence encodes CASSRENEQFF.

This chain joins TRBV5-5 and TRBJ1-3; the D is unclear. The germline V and J ends were trimmed by 5 bases and 0 bases, with 12 bases remaining between them. CDR3 size: 15 residues. The germline gives CDR1 SGHKS, CDR2 YYEKEE (reference sequence). DNA of the CDR3: TGTGCCAGCAGTTCGGAAGGCTTCTCTGGAAACACCATATATTTT. Translated: CASSSEGFSGNTIYF.

The chain uses TRBV6-5 and TRBJ1-6; D gene uncertain. The CDR3 loop spans 14 amino acids. Trimming left V 0 bases short and J 4 bases short, with 4 bases between. The germline V gene encodes CDR1 MNHEY and CDR2 SVGAGI. CDR3 sequence reads: CASSYSAYNSPLHF. The DNA for the CDR3 is TGTGCCAGCAGTTACTCGGCTTATAATTCACCCCTCCACTTT.

This chain uses TRBV6-6 with TRBJ1-3; weak D call: TRBD1 (5 bases). The CDR3 totals 15 residues. V shed 1 base and J shed 0 bases, with 7 bases lying between them. Per the germline V gene, CDR1 is MNHNY and CDR2 is SVGAGI (reference sequence). The CDR3 region has the DNA TGTGCCAGCAGTTACTTGGGGGGCTCTGGAAACACCATATATTTT. Translated, it gives CASSYLGGSGNTIYF.

DNA for the CDR3: TGTGCCAGCAGGACAGGGAAGAACACCGGGGAGCTGTTTTTT. It encodes CASRTGKNTGELFF. The chain has TRBV7-9 and TRBJ2-2, with 7 nucleotides matching TRBD1. CDR3 size: 14 residues. The germline V gene has CDR1 SEHNR and CDR2 FQNEAQ (reference sequence). V was clipped by 6 bases and J by 1 base; unmatched bases: 2.

The chain carries TRBV5-5 and TRBJ2-3, with D perhaps matching TRBD2 (5 bases). V was pared by 4 bases and J by 7 bases, with 19 bases between. Germline values: CDR1 SGHKS, CDR2 YYEKEE (reference sequence). The CDR3 totals 15 residues. The CDR3 is CASSQTTPSRNTQYF. In nucleotides, the CDR3 is TGTGCCAGCAGCCAAACTACTCCTAGCAGAAATACGCAGTATTTT.

In nucleotides, the CDR3 is TGTGCCAGCAGGACTCCTAGCTCCTACAATGAGCAGTTCTTC. Its protein is CASRTPSSYNEQFF. The chain couples TRBV28 to TRBJ2-1; no definite D call. Looked up from germline, CDR1 is MDHEN and CDR2 is SYDVKM. The CDR3 has 14 residues. V dropped 6 bases and J dropped 0 bases, with 9 bases sitting between them.

The chain combines TRBV2 with TRBJ2-3, with D perhaps being TRBD1 or TRBD2 (5 bases each). Per germline, CDR1 SNHLY and CDR2 FYNNEI. CDR3 length equals 15 residues. The ends were cut back, 5 bases at V and 2 bases at J, with 14 bases in the middle. This chain's CDR3 is CASSWGRMITDTQYF. The CDR3 region has the DNA TGTGCCAGCAGTTGGGGACGGATGATCACAGATACGCAGTATTTT. Full variable domain (remainder filled in from reference TRBV2 and TRBJ2-3): EPEVTQTPSHQVTQMGQEVILRCVPISNHLYFYWYRQILGQKVEFLVSFYNNEISEKSEIFDDQFSVERPDGSNFTLKIRSTKLEDSAMYFCASSWGRMITDTQYFGPGTRLTVL.

This clone came up once. V gene TRBV3-1 (or the pseudogene TRBV3-2) combines with J gene TRBJ1-2; TRBD1 is a possible D gene (5 bases). The V gene lost 1 base and the J gene lost 6 bases, with 18 bases spanning the gap. CDR3 length: 16 amino acids. Germline CDR1 reads LGHDT; CDR2 reads YNNKEL (reference sequence). CDR3 DNA: TGTGCCAGCAGCCAAGCTTCCCGCGTCAGGGAACATGGCTACACCTTC. Residues: CASSQASRVREHGYTF.

The V call is TRBV19, the J call TRBJ2-3, with TRBD2 identical over 8 bases. This CDR3 has 16 amino acids. From germline, CDR1 is LNHDA and CDR2 SQIVND (reference sequence). With 2 bases clipped from V and 2 bases from J, the junction kept 6 bases outside the gene matches. CDR3 in DNA: TGTGCCAGTAGTATAACGATAGCGGGGTACACAGATACGCAGTATTTT. Residues: CASSITIAGYTDTQYF.

The chain joins TRBV7-9 to TRBJ1-1; D perhaps matches TRBD1 (5 bases). The germline V and J ends were trimmed by 5 bases and 1 base, with 17 bases remaining between them. The germline V gene encodes CDR1 SEHNR and CDR2 FQNEAQ (reference sequence). The CDR3 extends over 16 amino acids. The CDR3 sequence is CASSQPSGRRNTEAFF. DNA for the CDR3: TGTGCCAGCAGCCAACCCTCGGGACGAAGGAACACTGAAGCTTTCTTT.

This clone appeared once. The CDR3 sequence is CASSPQGLAEETQYF. CDR3 coding DNA: TGTGCCAGCAGCCCACAGGGACTAGCGGAAGAGACCCAGTACTTC. The rearrangement links TRBV6-6 to TRBJ2-5, with 11 positions matching TRBD2. Trimming took 6 bases from V and 3 from J; bases not matched to a gene: 6. Germline values: CDR1 MNHNY, CDR2 SVGAGI (reference sequence). This CDR3 is built from 15 residues.

This clone has only a few counts. The V call is TRBV14, the J call TRBJ1-1; D is undetermined. The CDR3 runs to 13 residues. CDR1 SGHDN and CDR2 FVKESK come from the germline V gene. The V and J ends lost 1 base and 11 bases respectively, with 14 bases between them. CDR3 nucleotides: TGTGCCAGCAGCCAAGTAGGTGAGAGGTGGGCTTTCTTT. This gives the protein CASSQVGERWAFF.